This entry is about one TCR beta chain. These data come from a study of cytomegalovirus exposure and HLA in healthy donors. CDR3 length equals 14 residues. The V gene's germline CDR1 is SGHRS and CDR2 YFSETQ. V was pared by 4 bases and J by 6 bases, with 13 bases between. In the PCR, 60 Vbeta and 13 Jbeta primers were used. Profiled with immunoSEQ multiplex PCR; TCRdb holds only in-frame clones, not every one. The top ten hold about 2.1% of the sample, which has about 100,000 clones, about four fifths seen once. The sample consisted of PBMCs. The chain is built from TRBV5-1 and TRBJ2-2; weak D call: TRBD1 (6 bases). The TCR sequence derives from a woman in her 40s in good health and CMV-seronegative. The DNA for the CDR3 is TGCGCCAGCAGCCCAAAACAGGGTTCCGGGGAGCTGTTTTTT. Translation gives CASSPKQGSGELFF.